This T cell receptor (beta chain) was recovered during a study of PD-L1 blockade in urothelial cancer. Study-level background: Study patients had been treated with 0 to 3 previous chemotherapy regimens.

The repertoire was sequenced with immunoSEQ multiplex PCR; TCRdb's copy has only in-frame clones and lacks some. The sample carries tens of thousands of clones, approximately 80% recorded once. V lost 6 bases to trimming and J lost 4 bases; unmatched junction nucleotides: 6. The V gene's germline CDR1 is MNHNY and CDR2 SVGAGI (reference sequence). This CDR3 has 14 residues. The specimen comprised PBMCs, sampled around atezolizumab (anti-PD-L1) treatment. This rearrangement joins TRBV6-6 to TRBJ2-7, with TRBD1 identical over 10 bases. The clonotype originates from a man in his 70s with urothelial cancer. The CDR3: CASRRRQGAYEQYF. CDR3 DNA sequence: TGTGCCAGCAGGCGACGACAGGGGGCTTACGAGCAGTACTTC.